The 2 T cell receptor beta chains listed next were all sequenced from one sample in a study of OX40 agonist ivuxolimab in advanced cancers. Libraries were prepared by immunoSEQ multiplex PCR; TCRdb keeps only in-frame clonotypes and omits some of them. The table lists approximately 76,000 clones, approximately 85% of them singletons. The input for sequencing was CD4+ or CD8+ T cells sorted from blood, taken in a trial of the OX40 agonist ivuxolimab. The receptors were gathered from an adult with an advanced solid tumor such as melanoma, head and neck, liver or kidney cancer.

The V and J genes are TRBV12-5 and TRBJ1-2, with 9 nucleotides matching TRBD1. This CDR3 region has 13 residues. The germline V gene encodes CDR1 LGHNT and CDR2 FRNRAP. The J segment lost 8 bases and the V segment lost 4 bases, leaving 5 bases of the junction unmatched. CDR3 residues: CASGSNRGLGYTF. CDR3 bases: TGTGCTAGTGGTTCCAACAGGGGGCTCGGCTACACCTTC.

This chain joins TRBV5-1 and TRBJ2-7; D gene uncertain. Germline values: CDR1 SGHRS, CDR2 YFSETQ. The CDR3 has 14 residues. V lost 0 bases, J lost 3 bases, and 10 bases lay in between. In nucleotides, the CDR3 is TGCGCCAGCAGCTTGGATCCGGGTGGCTACGAGCAGTACTTC. Translating gives CASSLDPGGYEQYF.